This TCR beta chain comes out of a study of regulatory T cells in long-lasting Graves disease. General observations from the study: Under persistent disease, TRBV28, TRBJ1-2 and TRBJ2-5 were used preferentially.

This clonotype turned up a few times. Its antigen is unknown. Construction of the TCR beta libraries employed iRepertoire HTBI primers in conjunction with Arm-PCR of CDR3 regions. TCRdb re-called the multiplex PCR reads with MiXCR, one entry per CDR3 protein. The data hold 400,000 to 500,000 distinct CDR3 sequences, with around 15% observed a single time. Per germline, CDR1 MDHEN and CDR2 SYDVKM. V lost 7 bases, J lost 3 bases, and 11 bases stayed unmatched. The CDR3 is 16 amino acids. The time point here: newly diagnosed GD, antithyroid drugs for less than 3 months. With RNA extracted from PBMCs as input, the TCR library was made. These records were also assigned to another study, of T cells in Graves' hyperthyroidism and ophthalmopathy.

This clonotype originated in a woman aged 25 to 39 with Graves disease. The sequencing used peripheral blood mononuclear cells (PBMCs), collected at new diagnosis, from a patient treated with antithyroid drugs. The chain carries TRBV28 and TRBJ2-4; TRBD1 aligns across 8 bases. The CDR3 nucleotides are TGTGCCAGCACGCTTACACAGGGGGGATTCAAAAACATTCAGTACTTC. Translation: CASTLTQGGFKNIQYF.